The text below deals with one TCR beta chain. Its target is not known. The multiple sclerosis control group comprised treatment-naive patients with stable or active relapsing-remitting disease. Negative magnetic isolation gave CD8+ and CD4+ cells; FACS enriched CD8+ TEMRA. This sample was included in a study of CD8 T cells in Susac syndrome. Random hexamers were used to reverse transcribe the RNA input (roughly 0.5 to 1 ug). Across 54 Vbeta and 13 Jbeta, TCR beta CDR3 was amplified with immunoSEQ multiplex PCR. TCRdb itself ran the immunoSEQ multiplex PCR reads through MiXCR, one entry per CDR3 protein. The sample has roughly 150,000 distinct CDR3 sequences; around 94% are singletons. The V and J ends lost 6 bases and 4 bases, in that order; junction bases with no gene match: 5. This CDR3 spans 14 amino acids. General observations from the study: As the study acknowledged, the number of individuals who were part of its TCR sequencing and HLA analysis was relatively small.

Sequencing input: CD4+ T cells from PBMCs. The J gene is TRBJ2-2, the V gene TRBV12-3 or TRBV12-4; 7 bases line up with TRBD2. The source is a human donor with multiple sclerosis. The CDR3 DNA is TGTGCCAGCAGGGGACTACCTGGCACCGGGGAGCTGTTTTTT. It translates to CASRGLPGTGELFF.